This TCR beta chain was found in a study of T cells in women clearing cervical HPV infection. The V gene lost 3 bases and the J gene lost 3 bases, with 11 bases spanning the gap. The CDR3 is made up of 14 amino acids. The V gene's germline CDR1 is LNHDA and CDR2 SQIVND (reference sequence). Some clones are missing from TCRdb's copy, which holds only in-frame ones; the method was immunoSEQ multiplex PCR. The sample table includes approximately 15,000 clones. Of note for this clone: The read ends 3 residues shy of where the CDR3 ends; the end is completed using the germline J gene.

Material: blood buffy coat. The clonotype was recovered from a woman aged 18 to 75 with a cervical HPV16 infection that either progressed to CIN3+ or cleared (not recorded which). This chain joins TRBV19 and TRBJ2-5, with D perhaps TRBD2 (7 bases). The DNA read from the CDR3 is TGTGCCAGTAGTATTGAGGGGGGGAAAGAGACC. Its translation is CASSIEGGKET. The full-length CDR3 reads as CASSIEGGKETQYF.